This T cell receptor (beta chain) was sequenced in a study of identical twins' blood T cells. The CDR3 contains 12 residues. Per the germline V gene, CDR1 is LGHDT and CDR2 is YNNKEL (reference sequence). Trimming stripped 3 bases from V and 13 bases from J, with 15 bases between. This clonotype turned up a few times. MiXCR, run by TCRdb on the 5' RACE reads, gives a single entry per CDR3 protein. The sample yields fewer than 450,000 distinct CDR3 sequences, 28% seen once. This receptor was obtained from a woman aged 18 to 49 in good health. Sample: PBMCs. This sequence joins TRBV3-1 and TRBJ1-1; D perhaps matches TRBD1 (6 bases). CDR3 DNA: TGTGCCAGCAGCCACCTACAGGGCCAAAGTTTCTTT. Translated, it gives CASSHLQGQSFF.